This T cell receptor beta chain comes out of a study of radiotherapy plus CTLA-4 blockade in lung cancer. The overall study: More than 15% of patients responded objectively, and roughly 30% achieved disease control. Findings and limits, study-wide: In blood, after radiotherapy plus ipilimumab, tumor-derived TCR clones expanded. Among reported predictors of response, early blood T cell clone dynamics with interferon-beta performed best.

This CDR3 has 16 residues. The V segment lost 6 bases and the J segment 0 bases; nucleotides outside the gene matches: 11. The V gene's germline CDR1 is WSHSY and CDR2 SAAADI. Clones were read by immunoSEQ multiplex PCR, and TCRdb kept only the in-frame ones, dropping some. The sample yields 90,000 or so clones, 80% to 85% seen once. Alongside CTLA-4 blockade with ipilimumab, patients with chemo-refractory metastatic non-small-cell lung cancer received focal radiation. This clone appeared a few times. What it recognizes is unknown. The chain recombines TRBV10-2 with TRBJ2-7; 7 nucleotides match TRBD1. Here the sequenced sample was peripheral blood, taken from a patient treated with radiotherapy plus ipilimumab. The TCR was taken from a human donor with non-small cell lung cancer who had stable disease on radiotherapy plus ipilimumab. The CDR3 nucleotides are TGCGCCAGCAGCGATCCGGGACAGCAAAGCTCCTACGAGCAGTACTTC. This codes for CASSDPGQQSSYEQYF.